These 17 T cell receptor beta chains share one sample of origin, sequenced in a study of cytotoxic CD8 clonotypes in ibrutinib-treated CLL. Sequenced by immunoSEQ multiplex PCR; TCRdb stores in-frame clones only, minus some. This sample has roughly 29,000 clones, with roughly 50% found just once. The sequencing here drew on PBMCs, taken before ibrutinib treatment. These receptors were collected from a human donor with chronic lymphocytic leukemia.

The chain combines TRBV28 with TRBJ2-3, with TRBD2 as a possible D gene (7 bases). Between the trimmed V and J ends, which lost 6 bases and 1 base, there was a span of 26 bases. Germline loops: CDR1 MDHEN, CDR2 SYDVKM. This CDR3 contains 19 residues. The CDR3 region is CASSPAGAGQEVGTDTQYF. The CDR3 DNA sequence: TGTGCCAGCAGCCCCGCGGGGGCAGGCCAAGAGGTGGGCACAGATACGCAGTATTTT.

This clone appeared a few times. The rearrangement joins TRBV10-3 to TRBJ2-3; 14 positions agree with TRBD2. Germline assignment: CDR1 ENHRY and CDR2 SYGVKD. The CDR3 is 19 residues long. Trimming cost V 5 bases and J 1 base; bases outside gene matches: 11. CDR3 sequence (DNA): TGTGCCATCAGTACACTCGGACTAGCGGGGGGCAGCGGCACAGATACGCAGTATTTT. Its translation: CAISTLGLAGGSGTDTQYF.

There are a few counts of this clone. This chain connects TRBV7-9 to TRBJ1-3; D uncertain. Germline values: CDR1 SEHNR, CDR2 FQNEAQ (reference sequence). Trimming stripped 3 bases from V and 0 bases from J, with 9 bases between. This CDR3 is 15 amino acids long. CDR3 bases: TGTGCCAGCAGCTTCTTTGGGTACTCTGGAAACACCATATATTTT. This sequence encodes CASSFFGYSGNTIYF.

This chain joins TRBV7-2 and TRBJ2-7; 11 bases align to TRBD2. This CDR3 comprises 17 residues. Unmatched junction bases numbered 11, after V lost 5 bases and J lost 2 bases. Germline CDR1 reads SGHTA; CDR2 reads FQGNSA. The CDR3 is CASSLIGLAGPTYEQYF. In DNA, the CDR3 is TGTGCCAGCAGCCTTATCGGACTAGCGGGCCCAACCTACGAGCAGTACTTC.

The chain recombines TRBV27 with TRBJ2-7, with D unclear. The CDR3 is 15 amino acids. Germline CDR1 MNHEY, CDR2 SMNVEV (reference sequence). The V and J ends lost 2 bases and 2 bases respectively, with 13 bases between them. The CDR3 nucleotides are TGTGCCAGCAGTTTACGGGTAGGCCGTACCTACGAGCAGTACTTC. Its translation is CASSLRVGRTYEQYF.

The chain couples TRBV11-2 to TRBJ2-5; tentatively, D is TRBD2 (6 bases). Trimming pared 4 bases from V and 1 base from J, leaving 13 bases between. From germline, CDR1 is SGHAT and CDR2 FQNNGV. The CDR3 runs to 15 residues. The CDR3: CASSSMAGRQETQYF. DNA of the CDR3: TGTGCCAGCAGCTCGATGGCGGGGCGCCAAGAGACCCAGTACTTC.

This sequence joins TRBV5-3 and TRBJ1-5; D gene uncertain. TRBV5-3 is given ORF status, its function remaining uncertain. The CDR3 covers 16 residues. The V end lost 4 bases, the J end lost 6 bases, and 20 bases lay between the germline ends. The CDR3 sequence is CARSGPGAGGFQPQHF. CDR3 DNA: TGTGCCAGAAGCGGACCCGGAGCGGGCGGATTTCAGCCCCAGCATTTT.

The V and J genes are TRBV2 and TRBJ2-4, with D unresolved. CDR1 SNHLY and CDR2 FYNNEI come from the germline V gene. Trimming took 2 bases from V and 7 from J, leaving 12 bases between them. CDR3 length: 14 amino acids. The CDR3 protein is CASSESLGLNIQYF. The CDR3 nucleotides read TGTGCCAGCAGTGAATCGCTGGGGTTGAACATTCAGTACTTC.

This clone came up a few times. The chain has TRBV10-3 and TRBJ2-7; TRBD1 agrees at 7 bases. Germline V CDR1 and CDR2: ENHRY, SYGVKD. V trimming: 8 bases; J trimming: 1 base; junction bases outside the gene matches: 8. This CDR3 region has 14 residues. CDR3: CAIRRRQGSYEQYF. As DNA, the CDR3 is TGTGCCATCCGGCGTCGACAGGGATCCTACGAGCAGTACTTC.

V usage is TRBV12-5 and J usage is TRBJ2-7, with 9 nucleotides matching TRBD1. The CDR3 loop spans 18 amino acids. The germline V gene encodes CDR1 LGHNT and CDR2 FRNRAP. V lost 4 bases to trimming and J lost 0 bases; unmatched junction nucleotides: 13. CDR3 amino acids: CASGSVPGQGSASYEQYF. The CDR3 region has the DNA TGTGCTAGTGGTTCCGTCCCGGGACAGGGTTCGGCCTCCTACGAGCAGTACTTC.

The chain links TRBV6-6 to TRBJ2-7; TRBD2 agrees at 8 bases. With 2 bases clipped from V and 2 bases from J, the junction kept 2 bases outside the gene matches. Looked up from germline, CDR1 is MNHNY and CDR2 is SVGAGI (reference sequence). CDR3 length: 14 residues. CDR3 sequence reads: CASSYTAGAYEQYF. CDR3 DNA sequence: TGTGCCAGCAGTTACACAGCGGGAGCCTACGAGCAGTACTTC.

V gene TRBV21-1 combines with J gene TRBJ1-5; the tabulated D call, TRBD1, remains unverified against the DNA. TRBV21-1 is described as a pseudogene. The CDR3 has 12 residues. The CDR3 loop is CASSQGNQPQHF. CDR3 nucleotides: TGTGCCAGCAGTCAGGGAAATCAGCCCCAGCATTTT.

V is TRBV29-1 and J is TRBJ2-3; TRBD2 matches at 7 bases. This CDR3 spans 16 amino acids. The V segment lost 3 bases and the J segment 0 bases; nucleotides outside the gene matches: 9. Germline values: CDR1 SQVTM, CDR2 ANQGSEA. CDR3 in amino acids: CSVDPGSGVSTDTQYF. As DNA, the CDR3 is TGCAGCGTTGACCCAGGGAGCGGGGTGAGCACAGATACGCAGTATTTT.

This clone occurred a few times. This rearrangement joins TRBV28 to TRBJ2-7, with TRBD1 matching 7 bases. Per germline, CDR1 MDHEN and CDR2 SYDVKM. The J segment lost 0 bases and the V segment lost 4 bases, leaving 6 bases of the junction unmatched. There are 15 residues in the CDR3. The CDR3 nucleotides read TGTGCCAGCAGTTCCCCACCAGGGGGCTCCTACGAGCAGTACTTC. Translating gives CASSSPPGGSYEQYF.

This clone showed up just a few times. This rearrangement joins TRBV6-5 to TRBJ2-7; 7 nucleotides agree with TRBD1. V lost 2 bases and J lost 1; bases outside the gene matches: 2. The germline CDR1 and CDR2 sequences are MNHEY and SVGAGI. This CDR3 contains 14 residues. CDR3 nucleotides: TGTGCCAGCAGTTACATGACAGGGTCCTACGAGCAGTACTTC. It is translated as CASSYMTGSYEQYF.

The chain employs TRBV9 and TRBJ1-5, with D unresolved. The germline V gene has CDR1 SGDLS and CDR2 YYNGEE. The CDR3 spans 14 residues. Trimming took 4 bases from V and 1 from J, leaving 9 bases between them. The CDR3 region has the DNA TGTGCCAGCAGCCCCCGTGCAAGCAATCAGCCCCAGCATTTT. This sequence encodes CASSPRASNQPQHF.

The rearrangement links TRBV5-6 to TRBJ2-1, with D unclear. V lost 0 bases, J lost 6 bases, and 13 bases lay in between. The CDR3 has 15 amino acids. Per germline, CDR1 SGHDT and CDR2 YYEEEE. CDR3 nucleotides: TGTGCCAGCAGCTTGGGGTTAGGCTCCCCCAATGAGCAGTTCTTC. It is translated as CASSLGLGSPNEQFF.